This TCR beta chain is from a study of cytomegalovirus exposure and HLA in healthy donors. Study results and limitations: Accurate HLA-A and HLA-B prediction from TCR beta sequences was reported for most subjects. When a later analysis compared HLA-associated TCR beta chains with equally common others, the HLA-associated chains turned out to be more clonally expanded and to have lower generation probabilities.

The PCR had 60 Vbeta and 13 Jbeta primers. The assay was immunoSEQ multiplex PCR, and TCRdb's table has in-frame clones only and misses some. The table records tens of thousands of clones, just under 80% of them present only once. A few counts support this clone. The target antigen is unknown. Nominal health characterized the donors when sampled, though unrecorded immune exposures were likely. Losses at the gene ends were 6 bases for V and 4 bases for J; bases not matched to a gene: 6. The germline CDR1 and CDR2 sequences are SNHLY and FYNNEI. The CDR3 runs to 14 residues. The V and J genes are TRBV2 and TRBJ2-7; 10 bases line up with TRBD1. Sequenced sample: PBMCs. The sequence derives from a woman aged 40 to 50 in good health and CMV-seronegative. The CDR3 is CASRPGQGSYEQYF. The CDR3 nucleotides read TGTGCCAGCAGACCGGGACAGGGGTCTTACGAGCAGTACTTC.